Listed below are T cell receptor beta chains from one sample, sequenced in a study of spatial heterogeneity in lung cancer. TCRdb processed the 5' RACE reads anew with MiXCR; each CDR3 protein has one entry. Seen here are 2,000 or so distinct CDR3 sequences, approximately 0.99% observed once, and the top ten hold 20% to 25%. The material sequenced was lung tumor tissue, taken at surgery. Every receptor here comes from a male donor with early-stage non-small cell lung cancer. CDR3s include the opening cysteine and the closing phenylalanine or tryptophan. The D gene is left open where the match is weak. Rows give clone size only sometimes, using once, few, many, or a class for an expanded clone.

TRBV4-1	TRBJ2-3	TRBD2	medium-sized	TGCGCCAGCAGCCAACGATGGACTAGCGGGAGTGGAGATACGCAGTATTTT	CASSQRWTSGSGDTQYF
TRBV6-2/TRBV6-3	TRBJ2-6	-	medium-sized	TGTGCCAGCAGTGGGTCGATGTCTGGGGCCAACGTCCTGACTTTC	CASSGSMSGANVLTF
TRBV2	TRBJ2-6	-	medium-sized	TGTGCCAGCAATGGGGCCAACGTCCTGACTTTC	CASNGANVLTF
TRBV3-1	TRBJ2-1	-	medium-sized	TGTGCCAGCAGCCAACGTCACCTAGCGCCTTACAATGAGCAGTTCTTC	CASSQRHLAPYNEQFF
TRBV7-2	TRBJ2-7	-	medium-sized	TGTGCCAGCAGCTTAGTGAGCACTTCCTCCTCCGAGCAGTACTTC	CASSLVSTSSSEQYF
TRBV13	TRBJ2-1	TRBD2	many	TGTGCCAGCAGCTCCGGACTAGCGGGAGTGGATGAGCAGTTCTTC	CASSSGLAGVDEQFF
TRBV6-1	TRBJ2-7	TRBD2	medium-sized	TGTGCCAGCCGAACGGGAGGGGGCGAGCAGTACTTC	CASRTGGGEQYF
TRBV20-1	TRBJ1-5	-	medium-sized	TGCAGTGCTATGGTGGAGGGAACGAGCAATCAGCCCCAGCATTTT	CSAMVEGTSNQPQHF
TRBV7-7	TRBJ2-1	TRBD2	medium-sized	TGTGCCAGCAGCTTCGACCCTAGCGGGGAGCAGTTCTTC	CASSFDPSGEQFF
TRBV15	TRBJ1-2	-	few	TGTGCCACCAGCAGAGATGGAGGCTATGGCTACACCTTC	CATSRDGGYGYTF
TRBV6-2/TRBV6-3	TRBJ1-5	-	medium-sized	TGTGCCAGCAGTTACGGAGATTTTGGAGGCAATCAGCCCCAGCATTTT	CASSYGDFGGNQPQHF
TRBV6-2/TRBV6-3	TRBJ2-1	-	medium-sized	TGTGCCACCCTGCTCGTGAATGGACGGGGAACCTACAATGAGCAGTTCTTC	CATLLVNGRGTYNEQFF
TRBV7-3	TRBJ2-1	-	many	TGTGCCAGCAGCTTGGAGGGGGCTCCCTACAATGAGCAGTTCTTC	CASSLEGAPYNEQFF
TRBV28	TRBJ2-4	TRBD2	medium-sized	TGTGCCAGCAGTGATAGCGGGGTCAAAAACATTCAGTACTTC	CASSDSGVKNIQYF
TRBV30	TRBJ2-1	TRBD2	medium-sized	TGTGCCAAGGCGGGAGGGAGTTACAATGAGCAGTTCTTC	CAKAGGSYNEQFF
TRBV7-8	TRBJ2-1	TRBD2	medium-sized	TGTGCCAGCAGCTTAGCCCCCGGCGGGAGGGCGAATGAGCAGTTCTTC	CASSLAPGGRANEQFF
TRBV3-1	TRBJ2-7	TRBD2	medium-sized	TGTGCCAGCAGCCAAATGGCGGGAGAATCCTACGAGCAGTACTTC	CASSQMAGESYEQYF
TRBV6-5	TRBJ2-7	TRBD2	many	TGTGCCAGCAGGGTCGGGAGGGCCTTTCAAGGCGAGCAGTACTTC	CASRVGRAFQGEQYF
TRBV13	TRBJ2-1	TRBD1	medium-sized	TGTGCCAGCAGCTTTCAAATCGGACAGGGGATTTACAATGAGCAGTTCTTC	CASSFQIGQGIYNEQFF
TRBV29-1	TRBJ2-1	-	medium-sized	TGCAGCGTTCGGGGACATCGCTCCTACAATGAGCAGTTCTTC	CSVRGHRSYNEQFF
TRBV27	TRBJ1-4	TRBD1	many	TGTGCCAGCAGTTTATCGAGGGGGCGGGAAGAAAAACTGTTTTTT	CASSLSRGREEKLFF
TRBV10-3	TRBJ1-2	TRBD1	medium-sized	TGTGCCATCAGTGAAGGGGACAGGGGTCGGTATGGCTACACCTTC	CAISEGDRGRYGYTF
TRBV30	TRBJ2-5	-	many	TGTGCCTTAGGGGGGAGACGTTACCAAGAGACCCAGTACTTC	CALGGRRYQETQYF
TRBV27	TRBJ2-7	-	-	TGTGCCAGCAGTGGTAACGGGCCCTACGAGCAGTACTTC	CASSGNGPYEQYF